Sequencing of this TCR beta chain was carried out in a study of T cells in Graves' hyperthyroidism and ophthalmopathy (dated by TCRdb to between 2019 and 2020). Turning to the overall study: Peripheral blood was sampled at the time of initial diagnosis, prior to any treatment. Whether ophthalmopathy could be predicted prospectively was tested in an independent validation cohort made up of roughly 20 hyperthyroidism patients plus 17 patients who later progressed to ophthalmopathy. For training and testing, the 100 or so patients in the discovery cohort were randomly divided in a 7:3 ratio. The study also compared thyroid tissue and blood T-cell repertoires from roughly six Graves' hyperthyroidism patients. The paper reports TCR Vbeta CDR3 sequencing of some 140 peripheral blood samples: 40 to 45 ophthalmopathy, fewer than 85 hyperthyroidism and approximately 17 progressor patients. Following sampling, methimazole starting at 30 mg daily was given to hyperthyroidism patients, and high-dose intravenous methylprednisolone was given to ophthalmopathy patients. To identify distinguishing TCR V-J signatures, a discovery cohort of 100 patients was used, comprising 43 with Graves' ophthalmopathy and about 59 with stable Graves' hyperthyroidism. Broad study findings and their caveats: A 13 V-J signature model separated ophthalmopathy from stable hyperthyroidism, with roughly 88% sensitivity and 81.08% specificity in cross-validation and 80%/75% in testing. In validation, the model predicted progression to ophthalmopathy a median of about 5.9 months before onset, with about 71% sensitivity and just under 75% specificity. No statistical method was used to fix the sample size in advance, and group allocation was not hidden from the investigators. Blood samples also contained most of the expanded thyroid clonotypes (frequency above 0.001), which suggests that blood repertoires may reflect thyroid immune responses.

Stable Graves' hyperthyroidism was defined as the absence of progression to ophthalmopathy over 18 months of follow-up. Hyperthyroidism patients were aged 18 to 65 years and newly diagnosed, with disease duration of less than 2 months. Patients with uncontrolled infections, other autoimmune diseases, pregnancy or lactation were excluded. Diagnoses relied on clinical symptoms, serum thyroxine and TRAb, thyroid ultrasound and orbital computed tomography. PBMCs were separated from under 11 ml of fresh peripheral blood using Ficoll-Paque density gradient centrifugation. Trizol reagent was used to extract total RNA, and RNA quality was then checked on an Agilent 2100 Bioanalyzer. CDR1 and CDR2 (SGHVS, FQNEAQ) derive from the germline V gene. Its CDR3 holds 15 amino acids, cysteine through phenylalanine. The entry retains the CDR3 DNA only, 45 bases that are in frame from base 1. V is cut by 2 bases and J by 0 bases, and the space between the germline ends is 9 bases.

This clonotype was recorded many times. This clone's antigen is unknown. Nothing much larger sits one base from this clone, and base qualities are not available. The TCR beta CDR3 regions were amplified from RNA transcripts. The first round of RT-PCR for the TCR CDR3 was performed with the HTBI primer set and the Qiagen OneStep RT-PCR kit. Libraries were constructed in a second round of multiplex PCR, after which size selection and purification were performed. Libraries were sequenced paired-end with 100 bp reads on an Illumina HiSeq2000. Per the source publication's procedure: Raw data were processed with SOAPnuke, discarding reads with adapters, uncalled bases, mean Phred below 15, or no exact constant-primer or identifier match. High-quality paired reads were merged with COPE v1.2.5, and unique nucleotide sequences were defined as clonotypes. MiTCR v1.1 was used to align clonotypes to the IMGT TRBV, TRBD and TRBJ reference segments. Analysis was restricted to V-J combinations with a frequency above 0.0001, which covered roughly 99% of repertoires. A TCS score was defined as the ratio of F50 (clonal expansion) to E x V (chaos), with BLOSUM62-based TCRdist applied between CDR3 peptides within each V-J. Welch's t-statistics and random forest reduced around 510 V-J features to roughly 13, which were used in a naive Bayes classifier (R e1071). TCRdb passed the public sequencing reads through fastp at Q25 and MiXCR, retaining productive beta sequences. For every CDR3 protein sequence, its rows merge into one entry that carries the most common genes and DNA. In this record, the V and J calls reflect TCRdb's handling and not the investigators' own analysis. The sample has about 740,000 distinct CDR3 sequences on record, 14% of them singletons. The top ten clones comprise 10% of the sample.

This sequence originates from a young woman with Graves' hyperthyroidism. Sequencing was performed on blood. The chain uses TRBV7-8 and TRBJ2-3, with the D gene not clear enough to name. The CDR3 sequence is CASSLQPSSTDTQYF. The DNA sequence is as follows: TGTGCCAGCAGCTTACAACCATCAAGCACAGATACGCAGTATTTT.